One and the same sample provided the 5 T cell receptor beta chains below, sequenced in a study of shared clonotypes between healthy human individuals. The data were produced by immunoSEQ multiplex PCR, yet TCRdb's version contains in-frame clones alone and is incomplete. The data show 1,100,000 or so clones, about 84% seen once. Sequences were obtained from memory CD4+ T cells from PBMCs. Regarding subset: CD45RA-negative fraction. Source of these receptors: a man aged 18-30 years in good health. Some clones in this sample may be carry-over from other donors' samples.

This chain joins TRBV9 and TRBJ2-3; 9 nucleotides align to TRBD1. CDR1 and CDR2 from the germline V gene are SGDLS and YYNGEE. J gave up 4 bases and V 0 bases, and 12 bases lay outside the gene matches. CDR3 length: 18 amino acids. CDR3 region: CASSVDFGGTGSADTQYF. CDR3 sequence (DNA): TGTGCCAGCAGCGTAGATTTTGGGGGGACAGGGTCGGCAGATACGCAGTATTTT.

This sequence joins TRBV7-2 and TRBJ2-3; 7 bases are shared with TRBD1. Looked up from germline, CDR1 is SGHTA and CDR2 is FQGNSA. This CDR3 region has 16 residues. Trimming took 5 bases from V and 6 from J; bases not matched to a gene: 14. CDR3 nucleotides: TGTGCCAGCAGCACCTTCGCCGGGACAGCCCTGGATACGCAGTATTTT. Amino acid sequence: CASSTFAGTALDTQYF. The entire variable domain, with the rest obtained from reference TRBV7-2 and TRBJ2-3, is as follows: GAGVSQSPSNKVTEKGKDVELRCDPISGHTALYWYRQSLGQGLEFLIYFQGNSAPDKSGLPSDRFSAERTGGSVSTLTIQRTQQEDSAVYLCASSTFAGTALDTQYFGPGTRLTVL.

A remark on this clone: The same CDR3 also results from other DNA sequences found in this sample. The V and J genes are TRBV5-4 and TRBJ2-3; perhaps D is TRBD1 or TRBD2 (6 bases each). The CDR3 is 15 amino acids. The germline V and J ends were trimmed by 0 bases and 1 base, with 9 bases remaining between them. CDR1 and CDR2 (germline): SGHNT, YYREEE (reference sequence). CDR3 coding DNA: TGTGCCAGCAGCTTGGGGGGGGCGGGCACAGATACGCAGTATTTT. Translation gives CASSLGGAGTDTQYF.

This clone appeared a few times. The rearrangement joins TRBV11-1 to TRBJ2-5; D not certain. CDR1 SGHAT and CDR2 FQDESV come from the germline V gene (reference sequence). The V and J ends lost 5 bases and 2 bases respectively, with 6 bases between them. The CDR3 has 12 residues. CDR3 loop: CASSNTQETQYF. For the CDR3, the DNA is TGTGCCAGCAGCAATACTCAAGAGACCCAGTACTTC. The full variable domain, its missing parts supplied by reference TRBV11-1 and TRBJ2-5, is EAEVAQSPRYKITEKSQAVAFWCDPISGHATLYWYRQILGQGPELLVQFQDESVVDDSQLPKDRFSAERLKGVDSTLKIQPAELGDSAMYLCASSNTQETQYFGPGTRLLVL.

V and J are TRBV28 and TRBJ2-3; D gene ambiguous. The V gene's germline CDR1 is MDHEN and CDR2 SYDVKM. The CDR3 extends over 14 amino acids. The ends were cut back, 3 bases at V and 4 bases at J, with 11 bases in the middle. CDR3 DNA: TGTGCCAGCAGTTTTTTGTGGGTCGCAGATACGCAGTATTTT. Translation: CASSFLWVADTQYF.